This T cell receptor beta chain was captured by sequencing in a study of CD8+CD57+ T cells in acquired aplastic anemia. Genomic DNA, serving as template, underwent TCR beta VDJ and CDR3 profiling. MiXCR was run by TCRdb on the reads, yielding one entry per CDR3 protein. This table has hundreds of thousands of distinct CDR3 sequences, around 72% appearing once. In the case of this clonotype: Sequence at one end of the junction differs from germline and may be a read error.

Germline CDR1 is SGHVS and CDR2 is FQNEAQ. There are 16 residues in the CDR3. The source is a human donor in good health, serving as a control. This chain uses TRBV7-8 with TRBJ2-3; 8 bases match TRBD2. Sequencing was performed on sorted CD4+, CD8+, or CD8+CD57+ T cells (not recorded which) from PBMCs. The CDR3 nucleotides are TGTGCCAGCAGCGCCCCACGGGAGGGGAGCACCGATACGCAGTATTTT. Translated: CASSAPREGSTDTQYF.